The rows below give T cell receptor beta chains drawn from one sample of a study of control samples from healthy donors and cancer patients. Sequencing used immunoSEQ multiplex PCR; TCRdb keeps in-frame clones, though not all of them. The sample records some 120,000 clones, around 87% being singletons. Sequencing was performed on blood. These receptors were taken from a man in his fifties or sixties in good health. The CDR3 runs from the conserved cysteine through the conserved F or W. The D gene is left open where the match is weak. Only some rows state a clone size, as once, few, many or a class for expanded clones.

J gene: TRBJ1-6
D gene: -
clone size: once
V gene: TRBV3-1/TRBV3-2
CDR3 protein: CASSQEPDKLSPLHF
CDR3 DNA: TGTGCCAGCAGCCAAGAACCAGATAAGCTTTCACCCCTCCACTTT

J gene: TRBJ1-1
D gene: -
clone size: -
V gene: TRBV5-1
CDR3 protein: CASSPDRRYLANTEAFF
CDR3 DNA: TGCGCCAGCAGCCCTGACAGGAGGTACCTTGCGAACACTGAAGCTTTCTTT

J gene: TRBJ2-7
D gene: -
clone size: -
V gene: TRBV5-5
CDR3 protein: CASSHLRLGYEQYF
CDR3 DNA: TGTGCCAGCAGCCACCTGAGGCTGGGCTACGAGCAGTACTTC

J gene: TRBJ1-1
D gene: TRBD1
clone size: -
V gene: TRBV5-1
CDR3 protein: CASSYGDSPTEAFF
CDR3 DNA: TGCGCCAGCAGCTACGGGGACAGTCCAACTGAAGCTTTCTTT

J gene: TRBJ1-3
D gene: -
clone size: -
V gene: TRBV4-2
CDR3 protein: CASSQDFSPPSGNTIYF
CDR3 DNA: TGTGCCAGCAGCCAAGATTTTAGCCCCCCCTCTGGAAACACCATATATTTT

J gene: TRBJ2-5
D gene: -
clone size: -
V gene: TRBV12-3/TRBV12-4
CDR3 protein: CASSRDNQETQYF
CDR3 DNA: TGTGCCAGCAGTCGGGACAACCAAGAGACCCAGTACTTC

J gene: TRBJ2-3
D gene: -
clone size: -
V gene: TRBV5-1
CDR3 protein: CASSLDNMPSDTQYF
CDR3 DNA: TGCGCCAGCAGCTTGGATAACATGCCCAGCGATACGCAGTATTTT

J gene: TRBJ2-7
D gene: -
clone size: -
V gene: TRBV2
CDR3 protein: CASSDSFYEQYF
CDR3 DNA: TGTGCCAGCAGTGATAGTTTCTACGAGCAGTACTTC

J gene: TRBJ1-2
D gene: TRBD1
clone size: few
V gene: TRBV7-9
CDR3 protein: CASSAQGAGTYGYTF
CDR3 DNA: TGTGCCAGCAGCGCGCAGGGGGCGGGGACCTATGGCTACACCTTC

J gene: TRBJ1-1
D gene: -
clone size: -
V gene: TRBV10-1
CDR3 protein: CASSGGTTGNTEAFF
CDR3 DNA: TGCGCCAGCAGTGGCGGGACAACTGGGAACACTGAAGCTTTCTTT

J gene: TRBJ2-1
D gene: -
clone size: -
V gene: TRBV6-2/TRBV6-3
CDR3 protein: CASSPTLGRVYNEQFF
CDR3 DNA: TGTGCCAGCAGCCCTACTCTAGGCAGGGTTTACAATGAGCAGTTCTTC

J gene: TRBJ1-4
D gene: -
clone size: -
V gene: TRBV6-1
CDR3 protein: CASSVPRGQRDEKLFF
CDR3 DNA: TGTGCCAGCAGTGTACCCCGAGGCCAAAGGGATGAAAAACTGTTTTTT

J gene: TRBJ2-7
D gene: TRBD1
clone size: -
V gene: TRBV6-5
CDR3 protein: CASRNLQGKQYF
CDR3 DNA: TGTGCCAGCAGGAACCTACAGGGGAAACAGTACTTC

J gene: TRBJ1-1
D gene: -
clone size: few
V gene: TRBV7-9
CDR3 protein: CASSLGSNMNTEAFF
CDR3 DNA: TGTGCCAGCAGCTTAGGCAGCAACATGAACACTGAAGCTTTCTTT